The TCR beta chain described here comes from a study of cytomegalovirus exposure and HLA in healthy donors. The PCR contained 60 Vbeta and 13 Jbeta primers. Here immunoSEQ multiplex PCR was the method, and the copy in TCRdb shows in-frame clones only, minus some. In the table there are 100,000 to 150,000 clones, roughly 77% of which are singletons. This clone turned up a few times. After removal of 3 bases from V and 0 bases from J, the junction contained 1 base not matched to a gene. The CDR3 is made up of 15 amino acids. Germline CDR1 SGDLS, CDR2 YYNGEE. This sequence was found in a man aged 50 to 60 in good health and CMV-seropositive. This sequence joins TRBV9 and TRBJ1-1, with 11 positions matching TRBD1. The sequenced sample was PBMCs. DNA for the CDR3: TGTGCCAGCAGCGGGACAGGGGGCATGAACACTGAAGCTTTCTTT. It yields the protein CASSGTGGMNTEAFF. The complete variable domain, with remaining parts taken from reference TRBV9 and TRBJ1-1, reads DSGVTQTPKHLITATGQRVTLRCSPRSGDLSVYWYQQSLDQGLQFLIQYYNGEERAKGNILERFSAQQFPDLHSELNLSSLELGDSALYFCASSGTGGMNTEAFFGQGTRLTVV.